One sample yielded the 32 T cell receptor beta chains listed below, sequenced in a study of patients and donors after allogeneic stem cell transplantation (dated by TCRdb to 2020 to 2022). Library generation was performed with RT-PCR. Sequenced on a NextSeq 550. The public sequencing data were trimmed at Q25 with fastp and processed into clonotypes with MiXCR by TCRdb, which kept only in-frame beta chains. Rows matching on CDR3 protein sequence are summarized as one entry with the most common DNA and genes. The sample has 150,000 to 200,000 distinct CDR3 sequences on record, around two fifths of them singletons. 33% of the sample rests with the top ten. What was sequenced was blood, either unsorted or a sorted T cell fraction (not recorded which). These receptors were taken from a human donor who was either an allogeneic HSCT recipient or a stem cell or donor lymphocyte infusion donor (not recorded which). It is not recorded whose cells these are; they may come from a transplant donor.

V and J are TRBV19 and TRBJ1-1; D uncertain. V was pared by 5 bases and J by 0 bases, with 13 bases between. From germline, CDR1 is LNHDA and CDR2 SQIVND (reference sequence). This CDR3 spans 15 amino acids. The CDR3 region is CASSPLKTLNTEAFF. In DNA, the CDR3 is TGTGCCAGTAGTCCCCTCAAGACCTTGAACACTGAAGCTTTCTTT. The complete variable domain, with remaining parts taken from reference TRBV19 and TRBJ1-1, reads DGGITQSPKYLFRKEGQNVTLSCEQNLNHDAMYWYRQDPGQGLRLIYYSQIVNDFQKGDIAEGYSVSREKKESFPLTVTSAQKNPTAFYLCASSPLKTLNTEAFFGQGTRLTVV.

The V and J genes are TRBV5-1 and TRBJ2-2, with 8 positions matching TRBD1. Germline values: CDR1 SGHRS, CDR2 YFSETQ. CDR3 size: 16 residues. Losses at the gene ends were 3 bases for V and 1 base for J; bases not matched to a gene: 5. The CDR3 DNA follows: TGCGCCAGCAGCTGGAAACAGGGGGGGAACACCGGGGAGCTGTTTTTT. This codes for CASSWKQGGNTGELFF.

In this sample, this clonotype turned up a few times. V and J are TRBV30 and TRBJ1-1; 7 nucleotides align to TRBD1. The CDR3 has 16 amino acids. Germline values: CDR1 GTSNPN, CDR2 SVGIG (reference sequence). V lost 0 bases, J lost 4 bases, and 11 bases stayed unmatched. As DNA, the CDR3 is TGTGCCTGGAGTGTCGGGACAGCGGCTTTAGGCACTGAAGCTTTCTTT. Its translation is CAWSVGTAALGTEAFF.

This clonotype was detected a few times. J is TRBJ1-1 and V is TRBV29-1; a possible D gene is TRBD1 (5 bases). The CDR3 is 13 amino acids. The germline V gene has CDR1 SQVTM and CDR2 ANQGSEA. Trimming stripped 4 bases from V and 1 base from J, with 10 bases between. Here the CDR3 DNA reads TGCAGCGTTGTAGGAGGGGAGAACACTGAAGCTTTCTTT. Protein sequence: CSVVGGENTEAFF.

This clonotype has just a few counts. The rearrangement uses TRBV12-3 or TRBV12-4 and TRBJ1-2; no definite D call. V was shortened by 2 bases and J by 8 bases, with 12 bases between the two germline ends. This CDR3 is 13 amino acids long. The CDR3 DNA reads TGTGCCAGCAGTTTAAGCGGCGGGGAAGGCTACACCTTC. This codes for CASSLSGGEGYTF.

For the CDR3, the DNA is TGCAGCGTTGCACACCGGGACTCCACTGAAGCTTTCTTT. Translated, it gives CSVAHRDSTEAFF. The V and J genes are TRBV29-1 and TRBJ1-1, with a weak D call TRBD1 (5 bases). The germline V gene encodes CDR1 SQVTM and CDR2 ANQGSEA. V was shortened by 4 bases and J by 4 bases, with 13 bases between the two germline ends. The CDR3 spans 13 residues.

The V gene is TRBV2, the J gene TRBJ2-7, with D perhaps matching TRBD2 (6 bases). The CDR3 spans 12 residues. Trimming left V 11 bases short and J 3 bases short, with 14 bases between. Germline V lookup: CDR1 SNHLY, CDR2 FYNNEI. CDR3 coding DNA: TGTGCCGCCGGGGGAGTGCGCTACGAGCAGTACTTC. Translation: CAAGGVRYEQYF.

The V gene is TRBV15, the J gene TRBJ2-2; D is possibly TRBD2 (5 bases). Per the germline V gene, CDR1 is LNHNV and CDR2 is YYDKDF (reference sequence). With 1 base removed from V and 8 bases from J, the gap between germline ends came to 11 bases. This CDR3 is built from 14 residues. The CDR3 loop is CATSRAGVTGELFF. The CDR3 DNA reads TGTGCCACCAGCAGAGCCGGGGTAACGGGGGAGCTGTTTTTT.

The V gene is TRBV4-3, the J gene TRBJ2-3; a possible D gene is TRBD2 (6 bases). Germline CDR1 and CDR2: LGHNA and YSLEER. The CDR3 is 16 residues long. V lost 1 base and J lost 6, with 17 bases in between. The DNA of the CDR3 is TGCGCCAGCAGCCAAGTTGGGACTCAGTTTGAGGATACGCAGTATTTT. As protein: CASSQVGTQFEDTQYF.

The chain has TRBV11-1 and TRBJ2-1; D is ambiguous. Trimming stripped 4 bases from V and 7 bases from J, with 20 bases between. Germline V gene sequence: CDR1 SGHAT, CDR2 FQDESV (reference sequence). The CDR3 consists of 16 residues. CDR3 coding DNA: TGTGCCAGCAGCTCCGACGGACCGTTCGGTAGGAATGAGCAGTTCTTC. Protein sequence: CASSSDGPFGRNEQFF.

The rearrangement links TRBV10-3 to TRBJ2-3; 7 bases align to TRBD1. The ends lost 4 bases at V and 6 bases at J; junction bases unmatched: 4. This CDR3 has 13 amino acids. The germline V gene has CDR1 ENHRY and CDR2 SYGVKD. CDR3 sequence reads: CAISALQGDTQYF. As DNA, the CDR3 is TGTGCCATCAGTGCCCTACAGGGGGATACGCAGTATTTT.

This clonotype was observed a handful of times. The J gene is TRBJ1-1, the V gene TRBV7-6, with 10 bases aligning to TRBD1. Germline values: CDR1 SGHVS, CDR2 FNYEAQ. The J segment lost 4 bases and the V segment lost 4 bases, leaving 15 bases of the junction unmatched. The CDR3 consists of 18 residues. CDR3 DNA sequence: TGTGCCAGCAGCTACGCCCCGGGACAGGGGATTCGGAGCACTGAAGCTTTCTTT. Protein: CASSYAPGQGIRSTEAFF.

This clonotype was found a few times. The genes are TRBV27 and TRBJ1-2, with 11 bases identical to TRBD1. After removal of 6 bases from V and 10 bases from J, the junction contained 16 bases not matched to a gene. Looked up from germline, CDR1 is MNHEY and CDR2 is SMNVEV (reference sequence). CDR3 length: 16 residues. As DNA, the CDR3 is TGTGCCAGCAGCCGGACAGGGGGCTTTGAAAGAGAGGTCTACACCTTC. Protein: CASSRTGGFEREVYTF.

This clonotype was observed a few times. The chain joins TRBV7-9 to TRBJ1-1, with 9 positions matching TRBD1. Per the germline V gene, CDR1 is SEHNR and CDR2 is FQNEAQ (reference sequence). After removal of 11 bases from V and 4 bases from J, the junction contained 8 bases not matched to a gene. The CDR3 length is 13 residues. The CDR3 DNA reads TGTGCCGGCTACAGGGGGCTTGGCACTGAAGCTTTCTTT. Protein: CAGYRGLGTEAFF.

This clonotype has a handful of counts. CDR3 nucleotide sequence: TGTGCCAGCAGTTTAGGGCGGGAAAATCAGCCCCAGCATTTT. This gives the protein CASSLGRENQPQHF. The chain is built from TRBV12-3 or TRBV12-4 and TRBJ1-5, with D unclear. This CDR3 is built from 14 residues. Trimming pared 1 base from V and 4 bases from J, leaving 8 bases between.

The rearrangement uses TRBV29-1 and TRBJ2-7; TRBD1 matches 7 bases. The V gene's germline CDR1 is SQVTM and CDR2 ANQGSEA. Germline trimming cut 4 bases from V and 2 bases from J; bases unmatched to any gene: 2. The CDR3 extends over 12 amino acids. The CDR3 protein is CSVGTGTYEQYF. The CDR3, as DNA: TGCAGCGTTGGGACAGGAACCTACGAGCAGTACTTC.

The V call is TRBV7-3, the J call TRBJ1-2; D is uncertain. Trimming removed 5 bases from V and 0 bases from J, with 13 bases in between. This CDR3 has 15 residues. Germline V gene sequence: CDR1 SGHTA, CDR2 FQGTGA. The CDR3 reads CASSPSPISNYGYTF. CDR3 DNA sequence: TGTGCCAGCAGCCCTAGCCCGATTTCTAACTATGGCTACACCTTC. The variable domain in full, completed from reference TRBV7-3 and TRBJ1-2, reads GAGVSQTPSNKVTEKGKYVELRCDPISGHTALYWYRQSLGQGPEFLIYFQGTGAADDSGLPNDRFFAVRPEGSVSTLKIQRTERGDSAVYLCASSPSPISNYGYTFGSGTRLTVV.

The gene calls are TRBV2 and TRBJ1-2; 8 bases align to TRBD1. The trim removed 8 bases at V and 0 bases at J, leaving 2 bases unmatched. The CDR3 extends over 13 amino acids. The V gene's germline CDR1 is SNHLY and CDR2 FYNNEI. The CDR3 sequence is CASGTGSNYGYTF. For the CDR3, the DNA is TGTGCCAGCGGGACAGGCTCTAACTATGGCTACACCTTC.

V usage is TRBV18 and J usage is TRBJ1-2; D is perhaps TRBD1 (6 bases). The germline CDR1 and CDR2 sequences are KGHSH and LQKENI. The CDR3 runs 15 residues. V was pared by 3 bases and J by 8 bases, with 19 bases between. As DNA, the CDR3 is TGTGCCAGCTCACCGCCGGGACACAAGGGAGGGGGCTACACCTTC. This codes for CASSPPGHKGGGYTF.

This clonotype was detected a few times. V and J are TRBV29-1 and TRBJ1-1; D is unresolved. This CDR3 contains 14 residues. Between the trimmed V and J ends, which lost 6 bases and 3 bases, there was a span of 17 bases. In germline, CDR1 is SQVTM, CDR2 ANQGSEA. CDR3 residues: CSVPSTGGHTEAFF. As DNA, the CDR3 is TGCAGCGTCCCCTCTACGGGTGGGCACACTGAAGCTTTCTTT.

CDR3 in DNA: TGTGCCAGCAGCTTGTTTGAACAACAGGGACATTCACCCCTCCACTTT. Translating gives CASSLFEQQGHSPLHF. The chain joins TRBV11-2 to TRBJ1-6; D is possibly TRBD1 (6 bases). Per the germline V gene, CDR1 is SGHAT and CDR2 is FQNNGV. This CDR3 is 16 amino acids long. V lost 3 bases and J lost 8, with 17 bases in between.

The gene calls are TRBV20-1 and TRBJ2-7; a possible D gene is TRBD2 (5 bases). The V and J ends lost 5 bases and 4 bases respectively, with 15 bases between them. This CDR3 has 13 residues. Germline loops: CDR1 DFQATT, CDR2 SNEGSKA (reference sequence). CDR3 bases: TGCAGTGCTCTGCCCCGCGGGCCGTACGAGCAGTACTTC. Translation: CSALPRGPYEQYF.

J is TRBJ1-1 and V is TRBV10-3; D gene unclear. Trimming shortened V by 0 bases and J by 0 bases, and 8 bases separated the two germline ends. The CDR3 has 15 residues. Looked up from germline, CDR1 is ENHRY and CDR2 is SYGVKD. The CDR3 DNA reads as TGTGCCATCAGTGAGTCCAGCATGATGAACACTGAAGCTTTCTTT. Translation: CAISESSMMNTEAFF.

This clonotype was detected a few times. The V and J genes are TRBV5-1 and TRBJ1-5; D might be TRBD1 (6 bases). From germline, CDR1 is SGHRS and CDR2 YFSETQ. CDR3 length: 15 residues. V lost 0 bases to trimming and J lost 4 bases, with 11 bases between them. The CDR3 nucleotides are TGCGCCAGCAGCTTGGAAACAGGGTCGAATCAGCCCCAGCATTTT. Translating it yields CASSLETGSNQPQHF.

This clonotype has just a few counts. This chain joins TRBV20-1 and TRBJ2-3, with TRBD2 as a possible D gene (6 bases). V dropped 3 bases and J dropped 5 bases, with 15 bases sitting between them. The length of the CDR3 is 14 residues. Germline V CDR1 and CDR2: DFQATT, SNEGSKA (reference sequence). The chain's CDR3 is CSASPGVGRDTQYF. The CDR3 region has the DNA TGCAGTGCTAGCCCGGGAGTGGGTAGAGATACGCAGTATTTT.

This clonotype has a handful of counts. The V gene is TRBV18, the J gene TRBJ1-2; no clear D. Germline-derived CDR1 and CDR2 are KGHSH and LQKENI. This CDR3 contains 14 residues. Trimming pared 8 bases from V and 4 bases from J, leaving 17 bases between. The CDR3 DNA reads as TGTGCCAGCAGCCTAGATGAGGTGTTCTATGGCTACACCTTC. Protein sequence: CASSLDEVFYGYTF.

This clonotype appeared a few times. The chain couples TRBV7-8 to TRBJ2-1; unclear D gene. From germline, CDR1 is SGHVS and CDR2 FQNEAQ. This CDR3 has 14 amino acids. V was pared by 5 bases and J by 10 bases, with 18 bases between. For the CDR3, the DNA is TGTGCCAGCAGCCTAATAACGCATGGGTTGGAGCAGTTCTTC. It yields the protein CASSLITHGLEQFF.

The chain links TRBV6-6 to TRBJ2-3; 10 bases are a match to TRBD2. This CDR3 is built from 17 residues. Germline assignment: CDR1 MNHNY and CDR2 SVGAGI (reference sequence). The trim removed 0 bases at V and 4 bases at J, leaving 7 bases unmatched. CDR3: CASSYSPAGGPSDTQYF. The CDR3 DNA follows: TGTGCCAGCAGTTACTCGCCAGCGGGAGGGCCGTCAGATACGCAGTATTTT.

The gene calls are TRBV4-3 and TRBJ2-3; a possible D gene is TRBD2 (6 bases). V was pared by 4 bases and J by 1 base, with 12 bases between. The CDR3 sequence is 15 residues long. The germline CDR1 and CDR2 sequences are LGHNA and YSLEER. The CDR3 DNA reads TGCGCCAGCAGCCCTTTAGCGGTCGGCACAGATACGCAGTATTTT. This encodes CASSPLAVGTDTQYF.

The V gene is TRBV5-6, the J gene TRBJ2-1; TRBD1 aligns across 8 bases. This CDR3 region has 14 residues. Germline V lookup: CDR1 SGHDT, CDR2 YYEEEE. The ends lost 2 bases at V and 5 bases at J; junction bases unmatched: 3. The DNA of the CDR3 is TGTGCCAGCAGCTTTGGACAGGGAGACAATGAGCAGTTCTTC. Encoded protein: CASSFGQGDNEQFF. Filled out from reference TRBV5-6 and TRBJ2-1, the complete variable domain reads DAGVTQSPTHLIKTRGQQVTLRCSPKSGHDTVSWYQQALGQGPQFIFQYYEEEERQRGNFPDRFSGHQFPNYSSELNVNALLLGDSALYLCASSFGQGDNEQFFGPGTRLTVL.

This chain uses TRBV20-1 with TRBJ1-4, with TRBD1 as a possible D gene (6 bases). The CDR3 covers 15 residues. CDR1 is DFQATT and CDR2 is SNEGSKA in the germline V gene (reference sequence). The ends were cut back, 5 bases at V and 3 bases at J, with 16 bases in the middle. The CDR3 bases are TGCAGTGCTCGACGGGGGGCGGGCTCTAATGAAAAACTGTTTTTT. It yields the protein CSARRGAGSNEKLFF.

This clonotype was found a few times. V is TRBV6-5 and J is TRBJ1-2, with unresolved D. Trimming shortened V by 5 bases and J by 8 bases, and 15 bases separated the two germline ends. CDR1 MNHEY and CDR2 SVGAGI come from the germline V gene. CDR3 length equals 13 residues. The CDR3 sequence: CASSPPPGQGYTF. In DNA form, the CDR3 reads TGTGCCAGCAGTCCCCCACCTGGTCAAGGCTACACCTTC.